This TCR beta chain was documented in a study of shared clonotypes between healthy human individuals. Whole-study context: In total, the donors were a couple of women and a few men aged 18 to 49.

This clone was found once. Generated by immunoSEQ multiplex PCR, the TCRdb table keeps only in-frame clones and is missing some. The table records over a million clones, around 95% of them present only once. Germline CDR1 is SGHDN and CDR2 is FVKESK. The CDR3 is 16 residues long. V shed 2 bases and J 4 bases; nucleotides not matched to a gene: 5. This TCR derives from a young man in good health. The specimen sequenced was naive CD4+ T cells sorted from blood. Sample subset: CD45RA+ positively selected. The chain has TRBV14 and TRBJ2-3; 11 bases match TRBD2. For the CDR3, the DNA is TGTGCCAGCAGCCAACTACGACTAGCGGGATCAGATACGCAGTATTTT. Encoded protein: CASSQLRLAGSDTQYF.